This T cell receptor (beta chain) was observed in a study of PD-1 blockade in classical Hodgkin lymphoma. Time point here: cycle 4 day 1 (C4D1), after less than seven weeks of nivolumab. Every one of the patients relapsed after autologous stem cell transplantation (brentuximab vedotin exposure was variable). The authors purified CD4+ T cells from thawed PBMCs by magnetic negative selection. TCRdb's copy holds only in-frame clones and misses some; the assay was immunoSEQ multiplex PCR. The table lists thousands of clones, about 89% of them singletons. Germline CDR1 and CDR2: MNHEY and SVGAGI. J was trimmed by 12 bases and V by 5 bases; bases with no gene match: 15. This CDR3 contains 14 residues.

This chain connects TRBV6-5 to TRBJ2-5, with TRBD1 matching 7 bases. The clonotype comes from a human donor with classical Hodgkin lymphoma. Source: CD4+ T cells from blood, taken before the fourth cycle of nivolumab. Here the CDR3 DNA reads TGTGCCAGCAGTCCCTCCCCAGGACAGGAGGCTAAGTACTTC. Protein sequence: CASSPSPGQEAKYF.